Included here is one TCR beta chain sequence, with context. What it binds is not known. The data originate from a study of cytomegalovirus exposure and HLA in healthy donors. Whole-study results and caveats: In a later analysis, HLA-associated beta chains showed higher expansion and lower generation probabilities than comparable chains. Reportedly, TCR beta sequences accurately predicted HLA-A and HLA-B alleles in most subjects. A cluster of highly shared sequence variants was likely a sequencing artifact.

Germline assignment: CDR1 MRHNA and CDR2 SNTAGT. The V end was cut by 8 bases, the J end by 1 base, with 13 bases between. This CDR3 has 14 residues. In the PCR, 60 Vbeta and 13 Jbeta primers were used. Original processing methods: About 10 million of some 80 million unique TCR beta chains were shared, per a later count. The table came from immunoSEQ multiplex PCR; TCRdb's copy has only in-frame clones and leaves some out. V, J and clone size reflect that table, while D and trimming were determined from the DNA. The sample contains some 96,000 clones, 64% of which appear only once. The sequence came from a man aged 55 to 70 in good health and CMV-seronegative. This chain links TRBV6-4 with TRBJ2-3, with D possibly TRBD2 on 6 matching bases. Sequencing was done on a sample of PBMCs. The CDR3 protein is CASGGGGRTDTQYF. CDR3 bases: TGTGCCAGCGGTGGAGGAGGGCGCACAGATACGCAGTATTTT.